This T cell receptor (beta chain) stems from a study of T cells in Graves' hyperthyroidism and ophthalmopathy. Overall study context: Peripheral blood was collected at initial diagnosis, before any treatment.

TCR beta CDR3 regions were amplified from RNA transcripts. First-round RT-PCR with HTBI primers amplified the TCR CDR3 region. MiXCR was run by TCRdb on the multiplex PCR reads, yielding one entry per CDR3 protein. The sample comprises some 560,000 distinct CDR3 sequences, roughly 14% of which are singletons, and about 7% rests with the top ten. This clonotype was recorded only once. Its antigen is not known. Study-wide points: Most thyroid clonotypes expanded above 0.001 appeared in blood too. Ophthalmopathy, which appeared later, was predicted by the model a median 6.5 months before onset.

Lactation, pregnancy, other autoimmune disease or uncontrolled infection excluded patients. CDR3 size: 15 residues. Trimming removed 4 bases from V and 0 bases from J, with 7 bases in between. Germline V CDR1 and CDR2: MNHEY, SMNVEV (reference sequence). The chain joins TRBV27 to TRBJ1-6; D call uncertain. The material sequenced was blood. The receptor was derived from a woman aged 25 to 39 with Graves' hyperthyroidism. The CDR3 spells CASSSEASYNSPLHF. The CDR3 bases are TGTGCCAGCAGTTCAGAAGCCTCCTATAATTCACCCCTCCACTTT.